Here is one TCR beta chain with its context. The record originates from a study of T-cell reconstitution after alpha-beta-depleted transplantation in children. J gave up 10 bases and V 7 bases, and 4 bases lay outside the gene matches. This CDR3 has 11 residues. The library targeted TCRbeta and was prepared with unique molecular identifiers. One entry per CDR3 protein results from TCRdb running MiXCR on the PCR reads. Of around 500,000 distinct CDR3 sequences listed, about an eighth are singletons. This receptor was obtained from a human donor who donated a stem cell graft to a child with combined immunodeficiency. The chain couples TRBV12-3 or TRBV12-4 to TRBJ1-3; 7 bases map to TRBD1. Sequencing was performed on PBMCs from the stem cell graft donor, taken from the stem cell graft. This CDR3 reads CASTPGQTIYF. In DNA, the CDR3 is TGTGCCAGCACCCCGGGACAGACCATATATTTT.